A selection of T cell receptor beta chains follows, all from one sample in a study of T cell clones after liver transplantation. TCRdb keeps only in-frame clones here, not all; method: immunoSEQ multiplex PCR. The sample lists approximately 100,000 clones; approximately 78% were seen once. The sample was CD4+ T cells from blood, taken before liver transplant. The source of these receptors is a human donor who received a liver transplant. The CDR3 runs from the conserved cysteine through the conserved F or W. Each record gives: clone size, V gene, D gene, J gene, CDR3 DNA, CDR3 protein. The D gene is left open where the match is weak. Rows may omit the clone size; those that give it use once, few, many or a size class.

>NA|TRBV25-1|NA|TRBJ2-3
TGTGCCAGCCTAGATTGGAAAGATACGCAGTATTTT
CASLDWKDTQYF
>NA|TRBV15|TRBD1|TRBJ1-4
TGTGCCACCAGCAGAGTAGGACAGGGGGCAACTAATGAAAAACTGTTTTTT
CATSRVGQGATNEKLFF
>once|TRBV5-4|TRBD1|TRBJ2-5
TGTGCCAGCAGTTTAGCAGGGGGAGAGACCCAGTACTTC
CASSLAGGETQYF
>NA|TRBV27|NA|TRBJ1-2
TGTGCCAGCAGTCTTCCCGGGGGACTCTTTAACTATGGCTACACCTTC
CASSLPGGLFNYGYTF
>NA|TRBV6-5|TRBD1|TRBJ1-1
TGTGCCAGCAGTTACGGACAGGGGGCTAAGGGAACTGAAGCTTTCTTT
CASSYGQGAKGTEAFF
>NA|TRBV7-9|NA|TRBJ2-7
TGTGCCAGCAGCTTAGCGGGCCCTGTAAGCCACGAGCAGTACTTC
CASSLAGPVSHEQYF
>NA|TRBV4-1|TRBD2|TRBJ2-1
TGCGCCAGCAGCCAAGATTTGGGAGCGGGAGGCTACAATGAGCAGTTCTTC
CASSQDLGAGGYNEQFF
>NA|TRBV10-2|NA|TRBJ1-3
TGCGCCAGCAGTGACGACAGTCCAGGCACCATATATTTT
CASSDDSPGTIYF
>NA|TRBV5-1|TRBD2|TRBJ2-1
TGCGCCAGCAGCTCTGCGGGAGGCCCCTACAATGAGCAGTTCTTC
CASSSAGGPYNEQFF
>NA|TRBV19|NA|TRBJ1-3
TGTGCCAGTAGTCTGCGGGGGAGGAACACCATATATTTT
CASSLRGRNTIYF
>NA|TRBV4-3|NA|TRBJ2-7
TGCGCCAGCAGCCAAGAACTGTTAGAGGGGTACGAGCAGTACTTC
CASSQELLEGYEQYF
>NA|TRBV5-1|NA|TRBJ1-4
TGCGCCAGCAGCCCAGGAGGGGTTGGGACTAATGAAAAACTGTTTTTT
CASSPGGVGTNEKLFF
>many|TRBV19|NA|TRBJ2-5
TGTGCCAGTAGGGACTTTGGGCAAGAGACCCAGTACTTC
CASRDFGQETQYF
>NA|TRBV29-1|NA|TRBJ2-2
TGCAGCGTCCTACGACAAACGAACACCGGGGAGCTGTTTTTT
CSVLRQTNTGELFF
>NA|TRBV19|NA|TRBJ1-2
TGTGCCAGTAGTATAGGTGGAGGAGTCAACTATGGCTACACCTTC
CASSIGGGVNYGYTF
>NA|TRBV30|NA|TRBJ2-2
TGTGCCTGGAGGCTCGGTGCGGGGGGGGAGCTGTTTTTT
CAWRLGAGGELFF
>NA|TRBV18|NA|TRBJ2-3
TGTGCCAGCTCACGACCCGCGGGACCAGGGGGCACAGATACGCAGTATTTT
CASSRPAGPGGTDTQYF
>NA|TRBV5-8|NA|TRBJ2-7
TGTGCCAGCAGCTTGGCGGGGAACTACGAGCAGTACTTC
CASSLAGNYEQYF
>NA|TRBV18|NA|TRBJ2-1
TGTGCCAGCTCACTACCAGGGTTAAGGAACAATGAGCAGTTCTTC
CASSLPGLRNNEQFF
>NA|TRBV4-3|TRBD1|TRBJ1-6
TGCGCCAGCAGCCAGAGGGACAGGTATTCACCCCTCCACTTT
CASSQRDRYSPLHF
>NA|TRBV6-1|NA|TRBJ2-5
TGTGCCAGCAGTGAAAGGCGAGAGACCCAGTACTTC
CASSERRETQYF
>NA|TRBV5-1|NA|TRBJ2-3
TGCGCCAGTCACAAGGGCGGGGGCATCTCAGATACGCAGTATTTT
CASHKGGGISDTQYF
>NA|TRBV4-2|NA|TRBJ2-4
TGTGCCAGCAGCCAAGAGAGGAGGGGTCGTAGCAAAAACATTCAGTACTTC
CASSQERRGRSKNIQYF
>NA|TRBV2|NA|TRBJ1-1
TGTGCCAGCAGTGTGGGGGGAGGCACTGAAGCTTTCTTT
CASSVGGGTEAFF
>NA|TRBV10-3|NA|TRBJ1-5
TGTGCCATCAGTGAGGTACAGGGAAATCAGCCCCAGCATTTT
CAISEVQGNQPQHF
>NA|TRBV7-2|NA|TRBJ1-2
TGTGCCAGCAGCCTCCTCTCTGTGATGGATGGCTACACCTTC
CASSLLSVMDGYTF
>NA|TRBV7-2|NA|TRBJ2-7
TGTGCCAGCAGCAAGGACCACGGGCCCTACGAGCAGTACTTC
CASSKDHGPYEQYF
>NA|TRBV5-1|NA|TRBJ1-3
TGCGCCAGCAGGGCGCAGACAAACTCTGGAAACACCATATATTTT
CASRAQTNSGNTIYF
>NA|TRBV19|NA|TRBJ1-6
TGTGCCAGTAGTAACCAGGTGATGAATTCACCCCTCCACTTT
CASSNQVMNSPLHF
>NA|TRBV27|TRBD2|TRBJ2-1
TGTGCCAGCACCACAAGTCGAGCGGGAGTGGGTGGTTCCTACAATGAGCAGTTCTTC
CASTTSRAGVGGSYNEQFF
>NA|TRBV5-4|TRBD2|TRBJ2-5
TGTGCCAGCAGCTCTAGCGGGGGGGCGTTGGAGACCCAGTACTTC
CASSSSGGALETQYF
>once|TRBV9|TRBD1|TRBJ1-5
TGTGCCAGCAGCCGCTCAGGGGGTGGCAATCAGCCCCAGCATTTT
CASSRSGGGNQPQHF
>few|TRBV15|NA|TRBJ1-1
TGTGCCACCCGCCCATGGGGAAACACTGAAGCTTTCTTT
CATRPWGNTEAFF
>NA|TRBV11-1|TRBD1|TRBJ1-1
TGTGCCAGCAGCCGGGACAGTGCCAACACTGAAGCTTTCTTT
CASSRDSANTEAFF
>few|TRBV4-1|TRBD1|TRBJ2-7
TGCGCCTCCACCTTGAGCGGGACAGGGATGTACGAGCAGTACTTC
CASTLSGTGMYEQYF
>NA|TRBV5-5|NA|TRBJ2-7
TGTGCCAGCAGCGTCACAGGGCACGGGTACGAGCAGTACTTC
CASSVTGHGYEQYF
>few|TRBV2|NA|TRBJ2-3
TGTGCCAGCAGGATGACGCGGGATACAGATACGCAGTATTTT
CASRMTRDTDTQYF
>NA|TRBV7-2|NA|TRBJ1-1
TGTGCCAGCAGCCCAGGAATCAGCACTGAAGCTTTCTTT
CASSPGISTEAFF
>NA|TRBV28|NA|TRBJ1-1
TGTGCCAGCACCCTAGGGGGGCAGTTGGGCACTGAAGCTTTCTTT
CASTLGGQLGTEAFF
>NA|TRBV7-7|NA|TRBJ1-5
TGTGCCAGCATCGTACAGAAGTTGGATCAGCCCCAGCATTTT
CASIVQKLDQPQHF
>NA|TRBV10-3|NA|TRBJ2-1
TGTGCCATCAAGGGCTCCCCGACCAATGAGCAGTTCTTC
CAIKGSPTNEQFF
>NA|TRBV5-1|TRBD1|TRBJ2-2
TGCGCCAGCAGCTTGGCCCCAGGGGGCGGGGAGCTGTTTTTT
CASSLAPGGGELFF